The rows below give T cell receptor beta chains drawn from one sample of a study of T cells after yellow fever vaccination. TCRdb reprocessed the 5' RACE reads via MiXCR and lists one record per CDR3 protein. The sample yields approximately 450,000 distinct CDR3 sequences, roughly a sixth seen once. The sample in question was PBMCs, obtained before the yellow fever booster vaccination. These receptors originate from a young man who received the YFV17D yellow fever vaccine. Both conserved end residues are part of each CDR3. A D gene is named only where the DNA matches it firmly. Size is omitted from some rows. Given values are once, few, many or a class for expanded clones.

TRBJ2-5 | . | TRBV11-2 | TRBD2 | CASRGGQETQYF | TGTGCCAGCAGGGGGGGGCAAGAGACCCAGTACTTC
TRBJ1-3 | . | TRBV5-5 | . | CASSFDRGNTIYF | TGTGCCAGCAGCTTCGACAGGGGAAACACCATATATTTT
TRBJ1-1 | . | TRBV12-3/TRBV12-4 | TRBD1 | CASSNNRGSTEAFF | TGTGCCAGCAGTAATAACAGGGGAAGCACTGAAGCTTTCTTT
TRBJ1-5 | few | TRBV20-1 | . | CSAARPNQPQHF | TGCAGTGCTGCGCGTCCGAATCAGCCCCAGCATTTT
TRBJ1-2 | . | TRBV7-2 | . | CASSFVGSRGGGYTF | TGTGCCAGCAGCTTTGTCGGGTCGAGGGGTGGCGGCTACACCTTC
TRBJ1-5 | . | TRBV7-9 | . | CASSLAGVSGNQPQHF | TGTGCCAGCAGCTTAGCTGGGGTGAGCGGCAATCAGCCCCAGCATTTT
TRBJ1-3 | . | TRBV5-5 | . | CASWPGGGNTIYF | TGTGCCAGCTGGCCGGGAGGTGGAAACACCATATATTTT
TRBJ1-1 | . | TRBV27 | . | CASRGGYTEAFF | TGTGCCAGCAGGGGGGGGTACACTGAAGCTTTCTTT
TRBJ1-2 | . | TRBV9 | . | CASSVAHYGYTF | TGTGCCAGCAGCGTAGCCCACTATGGCTACACCTTC
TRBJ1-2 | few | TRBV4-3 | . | CASSHPGLGGGYTF | TGCGCCAGCAGCCATCCCGGACTCGGAGGTGGCTACACCTTC
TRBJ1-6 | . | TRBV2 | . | CATRDRPTSPLHF | TGTGCCACCAGGGACCGCCCCACTTCACCCCTCCACTTT
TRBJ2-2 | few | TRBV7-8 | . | CASSGLRGTGELFF | TGTGCCAGCAGCGGGCTCAGGGGAACCGGGGAGCTGTTTTTT
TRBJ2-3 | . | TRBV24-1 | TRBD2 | CATSPRAGAAVTQYF | TGTGCCACTTCACCGAGAGCGGGGGCTGCTGTTACGCAGTATTTT
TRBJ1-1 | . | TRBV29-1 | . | CSVVSRSISLRRLNTEAFF | TGCAGCGTTGTATCGAGATCAATATCACTGCGACGGCTGAACACTGAAGCTTTCTTT
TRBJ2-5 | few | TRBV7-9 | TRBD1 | CASSPQGFRETQYF | TGTGCCAGCAGCCCACAGGGGTTCCGAGAGACCCAGTACTTC
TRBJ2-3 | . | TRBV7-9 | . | CASSLTQTDTQYF | TGTGCCAGCAGCTTAACTCAGACAGATACGCAGTATTTT
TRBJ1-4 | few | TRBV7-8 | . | CASSLERREKLFF | TGTGCCAGCAGCTTAGAGAGGCGGGAAAAACTGTTTTTT
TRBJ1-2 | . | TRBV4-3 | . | CASSQDSAGWDYGYTF | TGCGCCAGCAGCCAAGATTCCGCAGGGTGGGACTATGGCTACACCTTC
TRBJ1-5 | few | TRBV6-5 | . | CASSYSTTQPQHF | TGTGCCAGCAGTTACTCGACTACGCAGCCCCAGCATTTT
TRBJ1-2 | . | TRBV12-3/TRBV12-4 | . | CASSFNPEYYGYTF | TGTGCCAGCAGTTTTAATCCAGAGTACTATGGCTACACCTTC
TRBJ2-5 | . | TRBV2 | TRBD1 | CASSGTAIQETQYF | TGTGCCAGCAGCGGGACAGCTATACAAGAGACCCAGTACTTC
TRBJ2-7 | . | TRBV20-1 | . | CSAPPGPAREQYF | TGCAGTGCCCCCCCGGGACCTGCTCGCGAGCAGTACTTC
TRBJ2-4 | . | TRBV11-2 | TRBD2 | CASKRGRDKNIQYF | TGTGCCAGCAAACGTGGGAGGGACAAAAACATTCAGTACTTC
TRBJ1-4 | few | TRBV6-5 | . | CASSYYLDRPGEKLFF | TGTGCCAGCAGTTACTATCTTGACAGGCCCGGAGAAAAACTGTTTTTT
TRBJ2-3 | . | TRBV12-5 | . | CASGLPTDTQYF | TGTGCTAGTGGTTTGCCTACAGATACGCAGTATTTT
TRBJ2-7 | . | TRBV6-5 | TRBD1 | CASRAGQGAYEQYF | TGTGCCAGCAGGGCCGGACAGGGGGCTTACGAGCAGTACTTC
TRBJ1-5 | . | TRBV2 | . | CASSGSVSNQPQHF | TGTGCCAGCAGTGGTTCAGTTAGCAATCAGCCCCAGCATTTT
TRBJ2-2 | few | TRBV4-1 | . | CASRPYPNTGELFF | TGCGCCAGCAGGCCGTATCCGAACACCGGGGAGCTGTTTTTT
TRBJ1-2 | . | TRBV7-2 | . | CASTTANYGYTF | TGTGCCAGTACGACAGCTAACTATGGCTACACCTTC
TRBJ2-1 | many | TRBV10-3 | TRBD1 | CAARDRWVYNEQFF | TGTGCCGCGCGGGACAGGTGGGTGTACAATGAGCAGTTCTTC
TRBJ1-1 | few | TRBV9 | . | CASSTVGRGDTEAFF | TGTGCCAGCAGCACCGTAGGCAGGGGTGACACTGAAGCTTTCTTT
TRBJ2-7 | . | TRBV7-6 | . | CASSKHDSYEQYF | TGTGCCAGCAGCAAGCACGACTCCTACGAGCAGTACTTC
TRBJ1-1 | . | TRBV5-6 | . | CASSGYYTEAFF | TGTGCCAGCAGCGGATATTACACTGAAGCTTTCTTT
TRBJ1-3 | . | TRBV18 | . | CASSERQSSGNTIYF | TGTGCCAGCTCAGAACGACAGAGCTCTGGAAACACCATATATTTT
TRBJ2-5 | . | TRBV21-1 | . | CASLETQYF | TGTGCCAGTTTAGAGACCCAGTACTTC
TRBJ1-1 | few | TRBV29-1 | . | CSVQTGTVTEAFF | TGCAGCGTCCAAACAGGGACCGTCACTGAAGCTTTCTTT
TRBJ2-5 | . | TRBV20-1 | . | CSASPIPGWGFVETQYF | TGCAGTGCTAGTCCAATCCCAGGGTGGGGGTTTGTTGAGACCCAGTACTTC
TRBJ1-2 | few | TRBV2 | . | CASSERAGEGYGYTF | TGTGCCAGCAGTGAAAGGGCAGGGGAAGGCTATGGCTACACCTTC
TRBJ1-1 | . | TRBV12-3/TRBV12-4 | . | CASRERTPHGQNTEAFF | TGTGCCAGCAGGGAAAGGACCCCACACGGACAGAACACTGAAGCTTTCTTT
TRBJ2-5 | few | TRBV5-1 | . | CASSHWGRGGVEQETQYF | TGCGCCAGCAGCCATTGGGGGAGAGGCGGGGTCGAACAAGAGACCCAGTACTTC
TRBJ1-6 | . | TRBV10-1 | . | CASSESASGNSPLHF | TGCGCCAGCAGTGAGTCGGCCAGTGGCAATTCACCCCTCCACTTT
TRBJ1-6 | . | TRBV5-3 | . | CADEAILSYNSPLHF | TGTGCCGATGAGGCGATCCTCTCCTATAATTCACCCCTCCACTTT
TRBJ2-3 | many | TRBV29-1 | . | CSGAHGSTDTQYF | TGCAGCGGAGCGCATGGGAGCACAGATACGCAGTATTTT
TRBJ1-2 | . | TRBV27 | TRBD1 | CASSPQGQGAGYGYTF | TGTGCCAGCAGTCCGCAGGGACAGGGGGCGGGCTATGGCTACACCTTC
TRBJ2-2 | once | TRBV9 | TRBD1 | CASSAGTGIAGELFF | TGTGCCAGCAGCGCCGGGACAGGGATCGCCGGGGAGCTGTTTTTT
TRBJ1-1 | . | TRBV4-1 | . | CASSQEVYSTEAFF | TGCGCCAGCAGCCAAGAGGTTTACAGCACTGAAGCTTTCTTT
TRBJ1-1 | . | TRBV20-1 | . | CSARDQRLFGTEAFF | TGCAGTGCTAGAGACCAAAGGTTGTTCGGGACTGAAGCTTTCTTT
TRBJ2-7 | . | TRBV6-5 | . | CASSYAQGRLHEQYF | TGTGCCAGCAGTTACGCGCAGGGTAGGCTCCACGAGCAGTACTTC